This record concerns one T cell receptor (beta chain) sequence. Its antigen is still unknown. Repertoires were generated with immunoSEQ multiplex PCR, while TCRdb's copy carries only in-frame clones and drops some. This table has around 80,000 clones, about 90% appearing once. The sequenced cases were selected for having the highest brain T cell transcript signatures. Patients received at least one anti-epileptic drug before surgery. Germline assignment: CDR1 SGHNT and CDR2 YYREEE (reference sequence). J lost 1 base, V lost 5 bases, and 8 bases had no gene match. The CDR3 is 15 residues long. The sample originates from a study of brain T cells in children with intractable seizures. Points from the study as a whole: Viral specificity was inferred only from CDR3 similarity; HCMV serostatus was unknown.

The specimen was peripheral blood, collected at surgery. The clonotype comes from a girl aged 2-15 years with Rasmussen encephalitis and intractable seizures. V is TRBV5-4 and J is TRBJ1-1; 7 positions agree with TRBD1. The CDR3 is CASSWDSRENTEAFF. The CDR3 nucleotides are TGTGCCAGCAGTTGGGACAGTCGTGAGAACACTGAAGCTTTCTTT.